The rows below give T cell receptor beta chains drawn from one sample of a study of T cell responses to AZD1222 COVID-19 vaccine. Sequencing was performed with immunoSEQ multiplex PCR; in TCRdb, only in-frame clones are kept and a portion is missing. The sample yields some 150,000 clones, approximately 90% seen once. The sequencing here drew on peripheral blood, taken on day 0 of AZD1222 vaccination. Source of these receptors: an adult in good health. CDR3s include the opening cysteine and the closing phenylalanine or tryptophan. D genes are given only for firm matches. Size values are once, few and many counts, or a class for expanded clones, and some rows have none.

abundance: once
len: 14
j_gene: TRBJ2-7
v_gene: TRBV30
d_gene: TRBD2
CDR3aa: CAWSLGGGSYEQYF
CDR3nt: TGTGCCTGGAGTCTGGGGGGGGGCTCCTACGAGCAGTACTTC

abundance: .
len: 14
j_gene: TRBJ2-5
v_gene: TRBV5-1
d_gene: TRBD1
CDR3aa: CASSSGTGGETQYF
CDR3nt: TGCGCCAGCAGCTCCGGGACAGGGGGGGAGACCCAGTACTTC

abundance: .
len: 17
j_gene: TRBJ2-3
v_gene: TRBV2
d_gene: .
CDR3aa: CASSERRQVDFTDTQYF
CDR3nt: TGTGCCAGCAGTGAACGGCGGCAGGTCGACTTCACAGATACGCAGTATTTT

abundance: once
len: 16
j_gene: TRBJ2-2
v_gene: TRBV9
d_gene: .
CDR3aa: CASSAVGIQNTGELFF
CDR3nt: TGTGCCAGCAGCGCAGTAGGGATACAGAACACCGGGGAGCTGTTTTTT

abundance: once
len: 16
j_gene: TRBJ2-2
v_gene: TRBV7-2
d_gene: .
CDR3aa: CASSLGQPSNTGELFF
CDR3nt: TGTGCCAGCAGCTTAGGACAGCCCTCGAACACCGGGGAGCTGTTTTTT

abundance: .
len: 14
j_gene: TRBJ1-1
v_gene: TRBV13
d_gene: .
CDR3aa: CASSLDGVGREAFF
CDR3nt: TGTGCCAGCAGCTTAGATGGGGTGGGAAGAGAAGCTTTCTTT

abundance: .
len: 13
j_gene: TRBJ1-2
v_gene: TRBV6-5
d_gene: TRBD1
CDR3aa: CASRPGTGSGYTF
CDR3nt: TGTGCCAGCAGGCCCGGGACAGGGTCCGGCTACACCTTC

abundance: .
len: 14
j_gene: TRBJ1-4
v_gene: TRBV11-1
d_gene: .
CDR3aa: CASRRDSSNEKLFF
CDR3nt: TGTGCCAGCAGAAGAGACAGCTCTAATGAAAAACTGTTTTTT

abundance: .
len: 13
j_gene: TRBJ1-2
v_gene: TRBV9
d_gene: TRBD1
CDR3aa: CASSVGQGHGYTF
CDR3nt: TGTGCCAGCAGCGTAGGACAGGGGCATGGCTACACCTTC

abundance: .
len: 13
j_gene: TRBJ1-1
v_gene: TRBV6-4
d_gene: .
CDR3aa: CASSDSDSTEAFF
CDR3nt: TGTGCCAGCAGTGATTCGGACAGCACTGAAGCTTTCTTT

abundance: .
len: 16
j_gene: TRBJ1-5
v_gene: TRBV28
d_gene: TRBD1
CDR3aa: CASTTIQGAVGQPQHF
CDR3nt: TGTGCCAGCACTACAATACAGGGGGCGGTCGGGCAGCCCCAGCATTTT

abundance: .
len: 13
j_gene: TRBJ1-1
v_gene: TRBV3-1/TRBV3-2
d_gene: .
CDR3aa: CASSSKGGTEAFF
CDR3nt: TGTGCCAGCAGCTCCAAGGGGGGGACTGAAGCTTTCTTT

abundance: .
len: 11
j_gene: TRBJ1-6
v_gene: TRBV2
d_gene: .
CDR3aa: CASGTGEGDHF
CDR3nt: TGTGCCAGCGGAACGGGGGAGGGGGACCACTTT

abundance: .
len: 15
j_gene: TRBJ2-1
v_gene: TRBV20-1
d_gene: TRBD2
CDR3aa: CSASPGGVAHNEQFF
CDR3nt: TGCAGTGCTAGTCCCGGGGGGGTTGCCCACAATGAGCAGTTCTTC

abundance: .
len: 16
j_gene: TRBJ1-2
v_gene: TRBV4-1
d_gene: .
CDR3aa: CASSQVQPGASYGYTF
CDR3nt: TGCGCCAGCAGCCAAGTGCAGCCAGGGGCGAGCTATGGCTACACCTTC

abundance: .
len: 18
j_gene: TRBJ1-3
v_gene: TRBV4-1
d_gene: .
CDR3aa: CASSRETGVPFSGNTIYF
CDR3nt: TGCGCCAGCAGCCGAGAGACAGGAGTACCCTTCTCTGGAAACACCATATATTTT

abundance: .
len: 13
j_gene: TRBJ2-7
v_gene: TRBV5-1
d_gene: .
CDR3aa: CASSFEQSYEQYF
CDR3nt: TGCGCCAGCAGCTTTGAACAGTCCTACGAGCAGTACTTC

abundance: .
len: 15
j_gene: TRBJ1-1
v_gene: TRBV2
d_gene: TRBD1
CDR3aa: CASSRGGYQNTEAFF
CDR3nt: TGTGCCAGCAGCCGAGGGGGCTACCAGAACACTGAAGCTTTCTTT

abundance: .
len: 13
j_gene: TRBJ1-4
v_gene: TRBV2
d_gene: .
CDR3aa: CASSWKGEEKLFF
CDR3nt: TGTGCCAGCAGTTGGAAGGGGGAGGAAAAACTGTTTTTT

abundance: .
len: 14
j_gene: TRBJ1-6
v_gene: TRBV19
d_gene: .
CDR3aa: CASSAGQDNSPLHF
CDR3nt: TGTGCCAGTAGCGCGGGACAAGATAATTCACCCCTCCACTTT

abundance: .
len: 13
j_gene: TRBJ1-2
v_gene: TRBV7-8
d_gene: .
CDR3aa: CASRSTGGSGYTF
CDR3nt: TGTGCCAGCAGGTCGACAGGTGGTAGTGGCTACACCTTC

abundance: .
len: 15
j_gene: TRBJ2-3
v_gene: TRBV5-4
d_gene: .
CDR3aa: CASRDGGLGANTQYF
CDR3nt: TGTGCCAGCAGAGACGGGGGACTCGGAGCAAATACGCAGTATTTT

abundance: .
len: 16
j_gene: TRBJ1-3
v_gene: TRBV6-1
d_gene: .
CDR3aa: CASSEMGHSSGNTIYF
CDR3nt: TGTGCCAGCAGTGAGATGGGACATAGCTCTGGAAACACCATATATTTT

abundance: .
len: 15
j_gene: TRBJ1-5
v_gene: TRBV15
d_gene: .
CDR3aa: CATSRDGQSNQPQHF
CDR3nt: TGTGCCACCAGCAGAGACGGACAGAGCAATCAGCCCCAGCATTTT

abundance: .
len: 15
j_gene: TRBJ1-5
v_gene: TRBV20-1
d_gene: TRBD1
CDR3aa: CSASTTDRSNQPQHF
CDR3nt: TGCAGTGCTAGTACCACGGACAGGTCTAATCAGCCCCAGCATTTT

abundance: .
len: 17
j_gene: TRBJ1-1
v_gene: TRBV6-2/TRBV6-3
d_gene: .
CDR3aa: CASSHPAGAQGSTEAFF
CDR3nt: TGTGCCAGCAGTCATCCGGCCGGGGCACAAGGCAGCACTGAAGCTTTCTTT

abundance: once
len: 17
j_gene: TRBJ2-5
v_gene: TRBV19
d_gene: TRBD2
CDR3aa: CASSIQTSGGLGETQYF
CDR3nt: TGTGCCAGTAGTATCCAGACTAGCGGGGGCCTCGGGGAGACCCAGTACTTC

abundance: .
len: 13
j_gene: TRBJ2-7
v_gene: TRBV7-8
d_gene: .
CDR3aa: CASSLLSPGEQYF
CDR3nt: TGTGCCAGCAGCTTACTATCCCCGGGGGAGCAGTACTTC

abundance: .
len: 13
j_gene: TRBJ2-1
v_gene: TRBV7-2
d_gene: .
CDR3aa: CASSRDILNEQFF
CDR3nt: TGTGCCAGCAGCAGGGACATTCTCAATGAGCAGTTCTTC

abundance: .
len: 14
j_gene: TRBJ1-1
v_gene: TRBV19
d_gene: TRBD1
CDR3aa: CASSPGQGSTEAFF
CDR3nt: TGTGCCAGTAGTCCGGGACAGGGAAGCACTGAAGCTTTCTTT

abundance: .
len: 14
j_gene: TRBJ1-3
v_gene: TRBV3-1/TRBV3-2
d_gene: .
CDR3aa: CASSPWDSGNTIYF
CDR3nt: TGTGCCAGCAGCCCCTGGGACTCTGGAAACACCATATATTTT

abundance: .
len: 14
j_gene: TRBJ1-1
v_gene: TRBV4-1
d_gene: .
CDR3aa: CASSHPERNTEAFF
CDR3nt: TGCGCCAGCAGCCACCCAGAGAGAAACACTGAAGCTTTCTTT

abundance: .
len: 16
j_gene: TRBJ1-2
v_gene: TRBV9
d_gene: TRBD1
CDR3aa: CASSVTPGQGANGYTF
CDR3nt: TGTGCCAGCAGCGTCACACCGGGACAGGGGGCTAATGGCTACACCTTC

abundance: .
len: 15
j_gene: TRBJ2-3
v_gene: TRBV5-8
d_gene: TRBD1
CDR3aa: CASSLAGGAADTQYF
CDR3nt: TGTGCCAGCAGCTTGGCAGGGGGCGCGGCAGATACGCAGTATTTT

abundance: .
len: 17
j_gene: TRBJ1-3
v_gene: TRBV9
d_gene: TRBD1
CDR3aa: CASSVTSGQGWGNTIYF
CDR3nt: TGTGCCAGCAGCGTAACCTCCGGACAGGGTTGGGGAAACACCATATATTTT

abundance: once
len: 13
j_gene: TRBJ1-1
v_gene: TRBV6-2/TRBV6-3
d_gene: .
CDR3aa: CASSYQRNTEAFF
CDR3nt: TGTGCCAGCAGTTACCAGAGGAACACTGAAGCTTTCTTT

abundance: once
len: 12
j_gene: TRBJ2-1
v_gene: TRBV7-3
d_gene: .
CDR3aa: CASSLQGNEQFF
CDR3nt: TGTGCCAGCAGCTTGCAAGGAAATGAGCAGTTCTTC

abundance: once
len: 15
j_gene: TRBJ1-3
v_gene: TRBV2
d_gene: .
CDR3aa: CASSEGGASGNTIYF
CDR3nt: TGTGCCAGCAGTGAAGGGGGTGCCTCTGGAAACACCATATATTTT

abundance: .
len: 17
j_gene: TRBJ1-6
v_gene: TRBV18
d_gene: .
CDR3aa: CASSPIPTGDDNSPLHF
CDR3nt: TGTGCCAGCTCACCAATTCCAACGGGGGATGATAATTCACCCCTCCACTTT